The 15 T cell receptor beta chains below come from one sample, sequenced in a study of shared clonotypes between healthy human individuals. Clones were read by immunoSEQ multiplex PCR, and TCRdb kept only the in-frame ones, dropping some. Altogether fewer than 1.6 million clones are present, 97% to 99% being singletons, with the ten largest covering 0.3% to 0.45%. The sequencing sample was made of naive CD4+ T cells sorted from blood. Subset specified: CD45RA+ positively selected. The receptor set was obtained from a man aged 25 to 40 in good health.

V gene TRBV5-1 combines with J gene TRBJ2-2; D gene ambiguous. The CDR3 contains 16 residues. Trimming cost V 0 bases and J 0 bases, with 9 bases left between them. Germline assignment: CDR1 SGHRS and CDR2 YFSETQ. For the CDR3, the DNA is TGCGCCAGCAGCTTGGAGGTTGCCGCGAACACCGGGGAGCTGTTTTTT. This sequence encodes CASSLEVAANTGELFF.

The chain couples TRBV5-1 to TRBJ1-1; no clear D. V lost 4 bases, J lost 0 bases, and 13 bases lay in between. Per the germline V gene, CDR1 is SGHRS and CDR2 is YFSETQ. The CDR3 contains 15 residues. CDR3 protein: CASSPGANLNTEAFF. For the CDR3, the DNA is TGCGCCAGCAGCCCGGGAGCGAACTTGAACACTGAAGCTTTCTTT.

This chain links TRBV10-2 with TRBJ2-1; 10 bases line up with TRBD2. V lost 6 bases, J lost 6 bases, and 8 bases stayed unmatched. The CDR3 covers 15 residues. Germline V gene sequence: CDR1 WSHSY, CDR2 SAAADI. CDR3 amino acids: CASRALAGVSNEQFF. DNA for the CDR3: TGCGCCAGCAGGGCCCTAGCGGGAGTATCCAATGAGCAGTTCTTC.

In DNA, the CDR3 is TGTGCCAGCAGCTTAAGTTTCCTAGCGCAAGAGACCCAGTACTTC. It yields the protein CASSLSFLAQETQYF. The chain recombines TRBV11-2 with TRBJ2-5, with D perhaps TRBD2 (6 bases). The germline CDR1 and CDR2 sequences are SGHAT and FQNNGV. The V and J ends lost 2 bases and 2 bases respectively, with 12 bases between them. The CDR3 is 15 amino acids.

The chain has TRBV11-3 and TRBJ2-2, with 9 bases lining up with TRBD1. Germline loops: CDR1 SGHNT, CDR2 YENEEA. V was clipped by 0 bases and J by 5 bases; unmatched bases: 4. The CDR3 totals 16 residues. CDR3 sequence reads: CASSLDSGQGTGELFF. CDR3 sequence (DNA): TGTGCCAGCAGCTTAGATTCGGGACAGGGAACCGGGGAGCTGTTTTTT.

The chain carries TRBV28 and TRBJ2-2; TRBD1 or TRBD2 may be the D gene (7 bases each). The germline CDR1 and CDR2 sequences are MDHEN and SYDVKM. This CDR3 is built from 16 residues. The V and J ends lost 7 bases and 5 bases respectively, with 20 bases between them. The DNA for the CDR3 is TGTGCCAGCACCCCGGGCGGGCAGGGGGGGACCGGGGAGCTGTTTTTT. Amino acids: CASTPGGQGGTGELFF.

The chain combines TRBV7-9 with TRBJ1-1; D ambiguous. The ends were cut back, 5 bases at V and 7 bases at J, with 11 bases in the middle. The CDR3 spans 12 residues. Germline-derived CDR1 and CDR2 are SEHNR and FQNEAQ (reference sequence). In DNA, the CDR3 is TGTGCCAGCAGCCCTGGGGTAGATGAAGCTTTCTTT. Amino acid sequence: CASSPGVDEAFF.

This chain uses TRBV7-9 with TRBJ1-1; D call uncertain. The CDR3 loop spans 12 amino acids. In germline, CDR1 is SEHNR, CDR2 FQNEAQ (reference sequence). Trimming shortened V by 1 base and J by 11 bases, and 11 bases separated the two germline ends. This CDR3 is CASSLVSGEAFF. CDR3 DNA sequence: TGTGCCAGCAGCTTAGTTTCCGGTGAGGCTTTCTTT.

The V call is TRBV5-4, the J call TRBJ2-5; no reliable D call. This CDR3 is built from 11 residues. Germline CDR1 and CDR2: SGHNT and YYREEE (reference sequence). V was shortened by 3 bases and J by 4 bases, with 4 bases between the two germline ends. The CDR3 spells CASSSLETQYF. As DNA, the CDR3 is TGTGCCAGCAGCTCCCTAGAGACCCAGTACTTC.

The CDR3: CASSLRDRGHQANEKLFF. CDR3 DNA sequence: TGTGCCAGCAGCCTCCGGGACAGGGGGCACCAGGCTAATGAAAAACTGTTTTTT. The rearrangement joins TRBV7-9 to TRBJ1-4; 12 bases fit TRBD1. The V and J ends lost 5 bases and 3 bases, in that order; junction bases with no gene match: 10. From germline, CDR1 is SEHNR and CDR2 FQNEAQ (reference sequence). The CDR3 length is 18 residues.

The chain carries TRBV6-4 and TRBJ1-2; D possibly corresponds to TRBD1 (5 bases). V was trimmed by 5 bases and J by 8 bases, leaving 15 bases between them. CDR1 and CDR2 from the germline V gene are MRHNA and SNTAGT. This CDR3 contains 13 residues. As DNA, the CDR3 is TGTGCCAGCAGTCCAACAGGCCTGGGGGGCTACACCTTC. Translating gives CASSPTGLGGYTF.

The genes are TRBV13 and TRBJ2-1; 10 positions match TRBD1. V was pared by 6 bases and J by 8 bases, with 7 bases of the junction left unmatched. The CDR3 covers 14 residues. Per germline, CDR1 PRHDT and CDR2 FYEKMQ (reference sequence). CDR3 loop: CASRGQGWNDEQFF. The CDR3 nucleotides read TGTGCCAGCAGGGGACAGGGGTGGAACGATGAGCAGTTCTTC.

CDR3 amino acids: CASSVAGSGRIQETQYF. CDR3 nucleotide sequence: TGTGCCAGCAGCGTAGCGGGGAGCGGGAGAATCCAAGAGACCCAGTACTTC. This rearrangement joins TRBV9 to TRBJ2-5; 8 bases match TRBD2. The CDR3 contains 17 residues. Germline V lookup: CDR1 SGDLS, CDR2 YYNGEE. The junction had 8 bases not matched to a gene; V was cut back by 0 bases and J by 1 base. The full variable domain, completed using reference TRBV9 and TRBJ2-5, is DSGVTQTPKHLITATGQRVTLRCSPRSGDLSVYWYQQSLDQGLQFLIQYYNGEERAKGNILERFSAQQFPDLHSELNLSSLELGDSALYFCASSVAGSGRIQETQYFGPGTRLLVL.

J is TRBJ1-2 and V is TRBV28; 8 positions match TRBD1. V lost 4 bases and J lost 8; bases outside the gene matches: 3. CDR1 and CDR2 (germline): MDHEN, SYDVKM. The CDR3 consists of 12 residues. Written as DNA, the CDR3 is TGTGCCAGCAGTTCGACAGGGGTGGGCTACACCTTC. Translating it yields CASSSTGVGYTF.

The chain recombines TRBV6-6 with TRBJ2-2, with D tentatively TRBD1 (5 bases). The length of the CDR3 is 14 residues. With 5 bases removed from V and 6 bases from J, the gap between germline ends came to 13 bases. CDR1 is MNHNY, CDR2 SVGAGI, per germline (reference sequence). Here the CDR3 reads CASSPLKGAGELFF. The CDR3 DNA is TGTGCCAGCAGTCCATTAAAAGGGGCCGGGGAGCTGTTTTTT.